Included here is one T cell receptor (beta chain) sequence, with context. Its matching antigen is unknown. Donors were healthy HIV-negative adults without recent acute infections or vaccinations. Authors' data handling: Sequence data from immunoSEQ were junction-only and lacked quality scores; consequently, filtering differed. Repertoires were generated with immunoSEQ multiplex PCR, while TCRdb's copy carries only in-frame clones and drops some. For V, J and clone size, that table is used; D and trimming come from the DNA. Counted here are hundreds of thousands of clones, about 74% occurring once; the ten biggest clones make up approximately 1.6%. CDR3 size: 15 residues. Germline lookup yields CDR1 MNHEY and CDR2 SMNVEV (reference sequence). Between the trimmed V and J ends, which lost 2 bases and 2 bases, there was a span of 10 bases. The data originate from a study of shared clonotypes between healthy human individuals. Study-level information: For every donor, three CD4 naive, three CD4 memory, two CD8 naive and one CD8 memory plates were used.

Overall study results and limits: Large sequencing depth failed to make sorted-subset sequencing complete, rarefaction showed.

This sequence joins TRBV27 and TRBJ2-1; TRBD2 might be the D (6 bases). The origin of this receptor is a woman younger than 45 in good health. The specimen was memory CD4+ T cells sorted from blood. Subset in this sample: CD45RA-negative fraction. CDR3 loop: CASSLLGSAYNEQFF. For the CDR3, the DNA is TGTGCCAGCAGTTTACTCGGGAGCGCCTACAATGAGCAGTTCTTC.